The following is a T cell receptor (beta chain) sequence with its context. There are many counts of this clonotype. There is no known antigen for this receptor. No base quality values were provided; no much bigger clone lies one nucleotide off. Every patient had bone marrow sampled at the time of active disease. Bone marrow mononuclear cells were isolated by Ficoll-Hypaque density gradient centrifugation. To remove myeloma plasma cells, the cells were labeled with CD138 magnetic microbeads on a MACS separator, and CD138-negative cells were then collected by negative selection. Flow cytometry on an Attune NxT with CD138 antibodies was used to check the purity of the isolated cells. Total RNA was extracted with TRIzol reagent and quantified with a NanoDrop spectrophotometer. Paired RNA-seq and IR-seq were performed on each patient's CD138-negative bone marrow sample. This specimen comes from a study of read filtering for tumor transcriptome and immune sequencing (dated by TCRdb to about 2020). In terms of the full investigation: The cohort consisted of roughly 18 male and about 15 female patients, with a mean age of approximately 66 years and an age range of about 47 to 85. By revised international staging, 8 patients were R-ISS I, about 16 were R-ISS II and over five were R-ISS III. Whole-transcriptome libraries were prepared with the TruSeq RNA Access Library Prep Kit after DNase treatment. TCR-region mapped reads per sample ranged from about 3.5 to 10.27 million with IR-seq versus only 85 to 1273 with RNA-seq. TCR repertoires obtained by targeted immune repertoire sequencing and by bulk whole-transcriptome sequencing performed on the same bone marrow samples were compared. One of the main goals was to work out a read-filtering strategy for immune repertoire data, in particular whether clonotypes backed by only a single read should be removed.

V trim: 2 bases; J trim: 4 bases; unmatched bases: 5. The CDR3 runs 15 residues from the cysteine to the phenylalanine. The entry retains the CDR3 DNA only, 45 bases that are in frame from base 1. Study-level results and caveats: Compared with RNA-seq, IR-seq captured clonotypes at much greater depth and more reliably, and a smaller IR-seq throughput was enough to identify most of the shared clonotypes. Single-read clonotypes made up around 82% of clonotypes but roughly 3.2% of total reads in IR-seq, and under 75% of clonotypes and approximately 47% of reads in RNA-seq. The sorted CD138-negative fraction was composed of a mixed bone marrow immune population rather than of purified T cells. The correlation between IR-seq and RNA-seq shared clonotype proportions rose when single-read clonotypes were removed.

The Immunoverse kit was used to build TCR libraries from roughly 370 ng RNA, with molecular barcoded adaptors covering alpha/delta and beta/gamma chains. TCR library preparation was performed with the same RNA that was used for transcriptome sequencing. TCR libraries were sequenced on an Illumina HiSeq 4000 with 2 x 150 cycles. In the authors' own workflow: With MiXCR, TCR reads were aligned to human V, D, J and C references and assembled into CDR3 clonotypes, with quality filtering and error correction included. The tcR package in R was used to analyze clonotype counts and gene usage diversity. For inspection of raw mapping reads, RNA-seq reads were mapped by STAR aligner version 2.5.3a onto GRCh37 of the human genome. To test how sequencing depth affects detected clonotypes, IR-seq fastq files were randomly downsampled with Seqtk 1.3. TCRdb passed the public sequencing reads through fastp at Q25 and MiXCR, retaining productive beta sequences. CDR3 protein sequences are deduplicated, and each keeps its most common genes and DNA. Clone size and V and J calls follow TCRdb, not the original study. The sample table contains tens of thousands of distinct CDR3 sequences; only one count was recorded for approximately 22% of them. Roughly 17% of the sample is in the top ten clones.

The chain is encoded by TRBV12-3 or TRBV12-4 joined to TRBJ2-5, and TRBD2 matches 9 of the central bases. This TCR derives from a donor older than 35 with multiple myeloma. Sequencing input: a population of CD138-negative cells sorted from bone marrow. The cell subset or site label on this specimen signifies: bone marrow mononuclear cells depleted of CD138+ plasma/myeloma cells by negative magnetic selection. The DNA sequence is TGTGCCAGCAGTTTACTCGCGGGGGGGCGAGAGACCCAGTACTTC. It codes for CASSLLAGGRETQYF.